Below, 26 T cell receptor beta chains from the same sample are listed, as sequenced in a study of human T cells and chemical hapten exposure. TCRdb recomputed calls from the RACE reads with MiXCR, one row per CDR3 protein. This repertoire shows tens of thousands of distinct CDR3 sequences, about 8.9% found once; its top ten account for roughly 4%. Time point reported: pre-sensitization, week 0. As to treatment: therapeutic diphenylcyclopropenone sensitization with weekly scalp DPC. The input for sequencing was whole blood, taken in connection with sensitization to the hapten diphenylcyclopropenone (DPC). The receptors originated from a woman in her forties with alopecia areata. Some clones in this sample may be carry-over from other donors' samples.

CDR3 DNA: TGTGCCAGCAGCGAACAGACGTATAGCAATCAGCCCCAGCATTTT. Encoded protein: CASSEQTYSNQPQHF. This rearrangement joins TRBV6-6 to TRBJ1-5; D not certain. Trimming stripped 6 bases from V and 0 bases from J, with 12 bases between. CDR3 length: 15 residues. Germline V lookup: CDR1 MNHNY, CDR2 SVGAGI (reference sequence).

This clonotype came up a few times. J is TRBJ2-2 and V is TRBV7-7, with TRBD2 matching over 10 bases. This CDR3 comprises 16 residues. Germline values: CDR1 SSHAT, CDR2 FNYEAQ (reference sequence). Trimming at V came to 5 bases and at J to 5 bases, leaving 8 bases not matched to a gene. CDR3 sequence: CASSQGSGGPTGELFF. The DNA for the CDR3 is TGTGCCAGCAGCCAGGGTAGCGGGGGGCCAACCGGGGAGCTGTTTTTT. Together with reference TRBV7-7 and TRBJ2-2, the CDR3 gives the full variable domain: GAGVSQSPRYKVTKRGQDVTLRCDPISSHATLYWYQQALGQGPEFLTYFNYEAQPDKSGLPSDRFSAERPEGSISTLTIQRTEQRDSAMYRCASSQGSGGPTGELFFGEGSRLTVL.

This clonotype was seen ten or more times. This rearrangement joins TRBV12-3 or TRBV12-4 to TRBJ2-5; 11 bases map to TRBD2. Trimming took 5 bases from V and 1 from J; bases not matched to a gene: 3. The CDR3 extends over 15 amino acids. CDR3 amino acids: CASSQLAGVQETQYF. The CDR3 nucleotides read TGTGCCAGCAGTCAACTAGCGGGGGTCCAAGAGACCCAGTACTTC.

This clonotype has at least ten counts. The chain employs TRBV10-3 and TRBJ1-2, with 10 bases lining up with TRBD1. Per the germline V gene, CDR1 is ENHRY and CDR2 is SYGVKD. The CDR3 length is 15 residues. J lost 8 bases, V lost 4 bases, and 10 bases had no gene match. CDR3 sequence reads: CAISGPGTGDGGYTF. In nucleotides, the CDR3 is TGTGCCATCAGTGGCCCCGGGACAGGGGATGGCGGCTACACCTTC.

The V and J genes are TRBV3-1 and TRBJ1-6; a possible D gene is TRBD1 (5 bases). Trimming shortened V by 2 bases and J by 0 bases, and 11 bases separated the two germline ends. Germline assignment: CDR1 LGHDT and CDR2 YNNKEL (reference sequence). The CDR3 covers 17 residues. The CDR3 spells CASSQFGASSYNSPLHF. In nucleotides, the CDR3 is TGTGCCAGCAGCCAATTCGGGGCAAGCTCCTATAATTCACCCCTCCACTTT.

As DNA, the CDR3 is TGTGCCAGCAGCTTAGCGGGACAGGGAACGGTGTACGAGCAGTACTTC. Amino acids: CASSLAGQGTVYEQYF. The V and J genes are TRBV7-8 and TRBJ2-7; 9 bases agree with TRBD1. This CDR3 spans 16 amino acids. Trimming removed 0 bases from V and 4 bases from J; junction bases left unmatched: 7. From germline, CDR1 is SGHVS and CDR2 FQNEAQ. The whole variable domain, remainder taken from reference TRBV7-8 and TRBJ2-7, is GAGVSQSPRYKVAKRGQDVALRCDPISGHVSLFWYQQALGQGPEFLTYFQNEAQLDKSGLPSDRFFAERPEGSVSTLKIQRTQQEDSAVYLCASSLAGQGTVYEQYFGPGTRLTVT.

This chain uses TRBV5-1 with TRBJ1-1; 7 bases map to TRBD1. The germline V gene has CDR1 SGHRS and CDR2 YFSETQ. V was clipped by 7 bases and J by 1 base; unmatched bases: 16. This CDR3 region has 17 residues. CDR3 sequence: CASGPSRRQGPNTEAFF. The DNA for the CDR3 is TGCGCCAGCGGCCCCTCACGTCGACAGGGACCGAACACTGAAGCTTTCTTT.

This clonotype has ten or more counts. V gene TRBV14 combines with J gene TRBJ1-1, with D hard to call. CDR1 is SGHDN, CDR2 FVKESK, per germline. V was clipped by 4 bases and J by 3 bases, with 15 bases between them. The CDR3 loop spans 15 amino acids. The CDR3 here is CASSRSDGTYTEAFF. DNA of the CDR3: TGTGCCAGCAGCCGGTCGGACGGAACCTACACTGAAGCTTTCTTT.

This clonotype was recorded a few times. The chain is built from TRBV6-2 or TRBV6-3 and TRBJ1-4, with D maybe TRBD1 (5 bases). CDR1 and CDR2 (germline): MNHEY, SVGEGT. This CDR3 has 16 residues. V was trimmed by 6 bases and J by 7 bases, leaving 21 bases between them. CDR3 DNA sequence: TGTGCCAGCAGCCCAGCCATCGGGGGATCCCTTGAAAAACTGTTTTTT. Residues: CASSPAIGGSLEKLFF.

This clonotype was found many times. The chain has TRBV9 and TRBJ2-5, with a possible D match to TRBD2 (6 bases). The CDR3 covers 15 residues. The germline gives CDR1 SGDLS, CDR2 YYNGEE. Trimming left V 6 bases short and J 2 bases short, with 17 bases between. CDR3 loop: CASTRGGGPQETQYF. The CDR3 DNA sequence: TGTGCCAGCACGAGGGGAGGAGGACCGCAAGAGACCCAGTACTTC.

This clonotype was seen just once. The chain joins TRBV5-1 to TRBJ1-2; D gene ambiguous. Germline V gene data show CDR1 as SGHRS and CDR2 as YFSETQ. This CDR3 is built from 14 residues. Trimming left V 0 bases short and J 2 bases short, with 8 bases between. The CDR3 nucleotides are TGCGCCAGCAGCTTGGATGCAGGCAACTATGGCTACACCTTC. The encoded protein is CASSLDAGNYGYTF.

Many counts were recorded for this clonotype. The chain links TRBV7-9 to TRBJ1-1; D perhaps matches TRBD1 (5 bases). This CDR3 contains 13 residues. Germline V gene data show CDR1 as SEHNR and CDR2 as FQNEAQ (reference sequence). The V gene lost 5 bases and the J gene lost 8 bases, with 15 bases spanning the gap. The CDR3 loop is CASSLGGIFEAFF. CDR3 sequence (DNA): TGTGCCAGCAGCCTGGGGGGGATTTTCGAAGCTTTCTTT.

V and J are TRBV4-1 and TRBJ2-1; D assignment may be TRBD1 or TRBD2 (5 bases each). The germline V and J ends were trimmed by 2 bases and 6 bases, with 20 bases remaining between them. The CDR3 spans 17 residues. From germline, CDR1 is MGHRA and CDR2 YSYEKL. CDR3 DNA sequence: TGCGCCAGCAGCCAACCTAGGGACGGTTTTCGGTCCAATGAGCAGTTCTTC. It specifies CASSQPRDGFRSNEQFF.

This clonotype was found a few times. The chain employs TRBV5-1 and TRBJ2-3; TRBD1 agrees at 7 bases. The ends lost 3 bases at V and 5 bases at J; junction bases unmatched: 6. From germline, CDR1 is SGHRS and CDR2 YFSETQ. The CDR3 has 14 amino acids. CDR3 residues: CASSYGQAEDTQYF. For the CDR3, the DNA is TGCGCCAGCAGCTATGGACAGGCTGAAGATACGCAGTATTTT.

The DNA for the CDR3 is TGTGCCAGCAGTTTTTCCCCGGGCCGCCGCTTGCAGTTCTTC. Amino acid sequence: CASSFSPGRRLQFF. The chain uses TRBV28 and TRBJ2-1; D is ambiguous. The V end lost 3 bases, the J end lost 12 bases, and 18 bases lay between the germline ends. Per the germline V gene, CDR1 is MDHEN and CDR2 is SYDVKM. The CDR3 runs to 14 residues. Combining the CDR3 with reference TRBV28 and TRBJ2-1 gives the whole variable domain DVKVTQSSRYLVKRTGEKVFLECVQDMDHENMFWYRQDPGLGLRLIYFSYDVKMKEKGDIPEGYSVSREKKERFSLILESASTNQTSMYLCASSFSPGRRLQFFGPGTRLTVL.

Comment on this clonotype: A much larger clone lies one base from this, so it may be a read error. The rearrangement links TRBV27 to TRBJ1-6; D not resolved. Germline V gene data show CDR1 as MNHEY and CDR2 as SMNVEV (reference sequence). This CDR3 comprises 14 residues. Here the CDR3 reads CASSLIDYNLPLHF. The CDR3 nucleotides are TGTGCCAGCAGTTTAATAGACTATAATTTACCCCTCCACTTT.

This clonotype was observed many times. The CDR3 region is CASSFAGGEQYF. CDR3 in DNA: TGCGCCAGCAGCTTTGCTGGGGGCGAGCAGTACTTC. This chain connects TRBV5-1 to TRBJ2-7, with D tentatively TRBD1 or TRBD2 (5 bases each). The CDR3 is 12 residues long. Germline assignment: CDR1 SGHRS and CDR2 YFSETQ. Trimming took 2 bases from V and 6 from J, leaving 9 bases between them.

This clonotype was picked up many times. The V and J genes are TRBV5-1 and TRBJ1-4; D call uncertain. V was pared by 0 bases and J by 11 bases, with 11 bases between. The CDR3 runs 13 residues. Per germline, CDR1 SGHRS and CDR2 YFSETQ. The CDR3 DNA follows: TGCGCCAGCAGCTTGGAGGTGTCTATTAAACTGTTTTTT. It is translated as CASSLEVSIKLFF.

In this sample, this clonotype turned up many times. V usage is TRBV4-1 and J usage is TRBJ1-2, with D perhaps TRBD1 (5 bases). V was pared by 0 bases and J by 3 bases, with 5 bases between. The CDR3 length is 13 residues. Germline V CDR1 and CDR2: MGHRA, YSYEKL. For the CDR3, the DNA is TGCGCCAGCAGCCAAGACAGGGACTATGGCTACACCTTC. This sequence encodes CASSQDRDYGYTF.

V usage is TRBV9 and J usage is TRBJ1-1, with D hard to call. Trimming took off 0 bases at V and 6 bases at J, with 12 bases between the two ends. Germline V gene data show CDR1 as SGDLS and CDR2 as YYNGEE. The CDR3 extends over 14 amino acids. The CDR3: CASSVGVARAEAFF. The CDR3 DNA reads as TGTGCCAGCAGCGTAGGAGTAGCCCGCGCTGAAGCTTTCTTT.

This clonotype was counted only a few times. The chain uses TRBV6-5 and TRBJ2-3; D gene ambiguous. Trimming stripped 6 bases from V and 2 bases from J, with 3 bases between. The CDR3 is 11 residues long. Looked up from germline, CDR1 is MNHEY and CDR2 is SVGAGI. CDR3 loop: CASRNTDTQYF. In nucleotides, the CDR3 is TGTGCCAGCAGGAACACAGATACGCAGTATTTT.

The rearrangement joins TRBV18 to TRBJ1-2; 8 positions match TRBD1. The CDR3 is 12 residues long. Trimming removed 4 bases from V and 6 bases from J; junction bases left unmatched: 1. Germline V gene sequence: CDR1 KGHSH, CDR2 LQKENI. The CDR3 loop reads CASSQTGDGYTF. CDR3 coding DNA: TGTGCCAGCTCACAGACAGGGGATGGCTACACCTTC.

The chain couples TRBV20-1 to TRBJ2-3; TRBD1 matches 11 bases. The CDR3 is 13 amino acids. J gave up 11 bases and V 4 bases, and 8 bases lay outside the gene matches. Per the germline V gene, CDR1 is DFQATT and CDR2 is SNEGSKA (reference sequence). This CDR3 is CSAIRDRGKGQYF. CDR3 DNA sequence: TGCAGTGCTATCCGGGACAGGGGGAAGGGGCAGTATTTT.

This clonotype was seen many times. The rearrangement uses TRBV27 and TRBJ1-1, with a possible D match to TRBD1 (6 bases). The CDR3 length is 16 residues. Germline CDR1 reads MNHEY; CDR2 reads SMNVEV (reference sequence). Deletions cut 3 bases from V and 4 bases from J, with 18 bases between. DNA for the CDR3: TGTGCCAGCAGTTTCGGGTTCAGGGGTAGCGGCACTGAAGCTTTCTTT. Its protein is CASSFGFRGSGTEAFF.

This clonotype came up once. This could be a read error, since a much larger clone is one nucleotide away. The chain joins TRBV7-3 to TRBJ1-1; 7 bases are shared with TRBD1. Germline V CDR1 and CDR2: SGHTA, FQGTGA. The CDR3 loop spans 13 amino acids. The CDR3 reads CASSITGVTEASF. The CDR3 bases are TGTGCCAGCAGCATTACAGGGGTAACTGAAGCTTCCTTT.

In this sample, this clonotype turned up many times. This rearrangement joins TRBV4-3 to TRBJ2-1; 9 nucleotides agree with TRBD2. The germline gives CDR1 LGHNA, CDR2 YSLEER. The CDR3 length is 16 residues. V dropped 0 bases and J dropped 6; count of bases not matched to a gene: 6. The CDR3 region has the DNA TGCGCCAGCAGCCAAGAGGTAGCGGGGGCGCCCAATGAGCAGTTCTTC. The encoded protein is CASSQEVAGAPNEQFF.